This record looks at one TCR beta chain sequence and its context. Profiled with immunoSEQ multiplex PCR; TCRdb holds only in-frame clones, not every one. The repertoire holds about 150,000 clones, around nine tenths seen once, with less than 2% in the top ten. This CDR3 has 16 residues. CDR1 is SGDLS and CDR2 is YYNGEE in the germline V gene. Trimming shortened V by 0 bases and J by 4 bases, and 14 bases separated the two germline ends. These data originate in a study of control samples from healthy donors and cancer patients. Sequences were obtained from blood. The origin of this receptor is a young man in good health. The gene calls are TRBV9 and TRBJ2-1; weak D call: TRBD2 (7 bases). The CDR3 sequence: CASSVARGGPYNEQFF. In DNA form, the CDR3 reads TGTGCCAGCAGCGTAGCTAGGGGGGGCCCATACAATGAGCAGTTCTTC.